The TCR beta chain described here comes from a study of blood T cells in healthy people across ages. The CDR3 extends over 15 amino acids. The germline gives CDR1 MNHNY, CDR2 SVGAGI (reference sequence). The V end was cut by 6 bases, the J end by 3 bases, with 18 bases between. Overall study findings and caveats: It was the long-lived donors that had more naive CD4+ cells and higher diversity than aged donors.

A second PCR, run for about 7 to 11 cycles, used a sample-barcoded 5' primer plus a J-beta primer mix. Via MiXCR, TCRdb re-called the 5' RACE reads, giving one row per CDR3 protein. The sample includes approximately 800,000 distinct CDR3 sequences, 60% to 80% of them seen just once. To note about this clonotype: The antigen is not known.

Sequencing was performed on blood. The sequence derives from a man aged 25 to 40 in good health. This chain joins TRBV6-6 and TRBJ2-7; D uncertain. The CDR3 loop is CASRSDGFTNYEQYF. CDR3 DNA sequence: TGTGCCAGCAGATCCGACGGATTCACAAACTACGAGCAGTACTTC.